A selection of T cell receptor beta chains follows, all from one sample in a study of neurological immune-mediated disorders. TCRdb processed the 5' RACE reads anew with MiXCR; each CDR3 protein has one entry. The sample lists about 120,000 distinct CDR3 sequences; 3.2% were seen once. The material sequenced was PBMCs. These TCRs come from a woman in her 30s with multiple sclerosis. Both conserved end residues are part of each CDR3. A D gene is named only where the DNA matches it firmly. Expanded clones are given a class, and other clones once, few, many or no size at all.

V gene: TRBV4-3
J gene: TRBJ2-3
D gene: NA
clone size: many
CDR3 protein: CASSLNSATSTDTQYF
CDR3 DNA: TGCGCCAGCAGTCTTAACTCGGCAACTAGCACAGATACGCAGTATTTT

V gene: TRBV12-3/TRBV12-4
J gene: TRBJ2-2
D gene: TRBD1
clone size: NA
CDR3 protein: CASRLRTGNTGELFF
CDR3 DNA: TGTGCCAGCCGACTCCGGACAGGGAACACCGGGGAGCTGTTTTTT

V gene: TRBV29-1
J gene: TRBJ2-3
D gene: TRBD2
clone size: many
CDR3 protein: CSVEGASGRGKDTQYF
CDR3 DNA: TGCAGCGTTGAGGGGGCCAGCGGGAGAGGGAAAGATACGCAGTATTTT

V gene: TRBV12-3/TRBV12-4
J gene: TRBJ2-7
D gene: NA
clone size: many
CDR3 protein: CASSLGGSWLYF
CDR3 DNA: TGTGCCAGCAGTTTAGGGGGTTCATGGCTGTACTTC

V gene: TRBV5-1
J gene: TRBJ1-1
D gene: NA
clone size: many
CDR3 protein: CASSLVRGGQVRMNTEAFF
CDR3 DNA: TGCGCCAGCAGCTTGGTGAGGGGGGGGCAGGTTCGAATGAACACTGAAGCTTTCTTT

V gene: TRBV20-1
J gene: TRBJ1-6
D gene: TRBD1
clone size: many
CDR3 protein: CSARKTGGLYNSPLHF
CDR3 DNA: TGCAGTGCTAGAAAAACAGGGGGCCTCTATAATTCACCCCTCCACTTT

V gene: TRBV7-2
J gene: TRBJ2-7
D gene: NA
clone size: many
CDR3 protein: CASSSNTLGTAEQYF
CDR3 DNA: TGTGCCAGCAGCTCCAACACACTTGGTACGGCCGAGCAGTACTTC

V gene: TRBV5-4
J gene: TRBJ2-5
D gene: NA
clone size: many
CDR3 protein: CASRQQGPQETQYF
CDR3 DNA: TGTGCCAGCAGGCAACAGGGCCCCCAAGAGACCCAGTACTTC

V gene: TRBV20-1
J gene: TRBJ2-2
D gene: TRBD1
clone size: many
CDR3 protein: CSARGQGYTGELFF
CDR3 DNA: TGCAGTGCTAGGGGACAGGGGTACACCGGGGAGCTGTTTTTT

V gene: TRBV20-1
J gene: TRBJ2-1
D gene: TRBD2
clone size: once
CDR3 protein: CSARERETTYNEQFF
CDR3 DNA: TGCAGTGCTAGGGAGCGGGAGACGACCTACAATGAGCAGTTCTTC

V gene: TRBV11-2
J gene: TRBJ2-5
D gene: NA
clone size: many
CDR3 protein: CATRGAGYETQYF
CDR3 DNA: TGTGCCACCAGGGGAGCTGGGTATGAGACCCAGTACTTC

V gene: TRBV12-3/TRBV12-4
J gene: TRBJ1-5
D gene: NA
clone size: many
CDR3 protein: CASSFGAGQWVEQPQHF
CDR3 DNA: NA

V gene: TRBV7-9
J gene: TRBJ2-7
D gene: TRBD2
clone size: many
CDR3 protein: CASSLGSGGYEQYF
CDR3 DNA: TGTGCCAGCAGCTTAGGCAGCGGGGGCTACGAGCAGTACTTC

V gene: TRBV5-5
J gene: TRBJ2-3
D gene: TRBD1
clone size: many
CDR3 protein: CASSKGQGWTDTQYF
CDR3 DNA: TGTGCCAGCAGCAAAGGACAGGGTTGGACAGATACGCAGTATTTT

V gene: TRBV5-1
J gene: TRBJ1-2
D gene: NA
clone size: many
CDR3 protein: CASSPGLGYGYTF
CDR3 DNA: TGCGCCAGCAGCCCCGGACTGGGCTATGGCTACACCTTC

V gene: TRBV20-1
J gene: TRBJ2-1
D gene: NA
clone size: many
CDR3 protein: CSAKNTGKTYNEQFF
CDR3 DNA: TGCAGTGCTAAGAACACAGGGAAGACCTACAATGAGCAGTTCTTC

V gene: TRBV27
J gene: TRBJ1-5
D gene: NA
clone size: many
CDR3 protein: CASSLRGSNQPQHF
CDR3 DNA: TGTGCCAGCAGTTTACGAGGGTCCAATCAGCCCCAGCATTTT

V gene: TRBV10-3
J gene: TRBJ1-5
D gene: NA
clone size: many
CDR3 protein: CATTVQLNQPQHF
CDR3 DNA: TGTGCCACCACGGTGCAGTTAAATCAGCCCCAGCATTTT

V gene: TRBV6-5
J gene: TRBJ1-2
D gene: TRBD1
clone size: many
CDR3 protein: CASSIGQGNGYTF
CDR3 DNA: TGTGCCAGCAGTATCGGACAGGGGAACGGCTACACCTTC

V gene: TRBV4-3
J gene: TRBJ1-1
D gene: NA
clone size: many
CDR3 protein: CASSQSLAGIEAFF
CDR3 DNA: TGCGCCAGCAGCCAAAGTCTAGCCGGGATTGAAGCTTTCTTT

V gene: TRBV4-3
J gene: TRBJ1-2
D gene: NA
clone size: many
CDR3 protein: CASRPEVAGNYGYTF
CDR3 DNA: TGCGCCAGCAGACCCGAGGTTGCGGGGAACTATGGCTACACCTTC

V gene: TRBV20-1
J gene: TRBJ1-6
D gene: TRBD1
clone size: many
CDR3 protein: CSAADRGGSPLHF
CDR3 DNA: TGCAGTGCCGCTGACAGGGGGGGTTCACCCCTCCACTTT

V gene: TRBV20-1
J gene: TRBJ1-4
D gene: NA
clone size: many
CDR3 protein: CSARDRKQGGEKLFF
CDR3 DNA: TGCAGTGCTAGAGATAGAAAACAGGGTGGCGAAAAACTGTTTTTT

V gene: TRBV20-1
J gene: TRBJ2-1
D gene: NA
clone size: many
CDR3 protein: CSARPTQGFVNEQFF
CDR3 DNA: TGCAGTGCTAGACCCACGCAGGGGTTTGTAAATGAGCAGTTCTTC

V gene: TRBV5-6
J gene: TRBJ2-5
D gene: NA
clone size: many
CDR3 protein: CASSIHRGETQYF
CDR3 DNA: TGTGCCAGCAGCATTCATCGTGGGGAGACCCAGTACTTC

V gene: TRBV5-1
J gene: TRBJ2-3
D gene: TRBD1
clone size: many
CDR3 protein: CASSPGDRGRDTQYF
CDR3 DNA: TGCGCCAGCAGCCCAGGTGACAGGGGAAGAGATACGCAGTATTTT

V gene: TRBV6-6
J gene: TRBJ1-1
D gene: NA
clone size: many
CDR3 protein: CASSPLRGSLEAFF
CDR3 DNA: TGTGCCAGCAGTCCCCTACGGGGGTCCCTTGAAGCTTTCTTT

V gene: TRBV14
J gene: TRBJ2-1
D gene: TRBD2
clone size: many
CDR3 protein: CASSQGLAGGQAEQFF
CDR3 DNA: TGTGCCAGCAGCCAAGGACTAGCGGGGGGGCAGGCTGAGCAGTTCTTC

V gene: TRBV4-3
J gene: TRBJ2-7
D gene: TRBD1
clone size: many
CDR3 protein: CASSQGPGTGGEQYF
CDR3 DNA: TGCGCCAGCAGCCAAGGCCCCGGGACAGGGGGCGAGCAGTACTTC

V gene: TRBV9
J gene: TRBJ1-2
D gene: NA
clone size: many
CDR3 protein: CASSEGREVLYGYTF
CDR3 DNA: TGTGCCAGCAGCGAGGGCAGGGAGGTCCTCTATGGCTACACCTTC

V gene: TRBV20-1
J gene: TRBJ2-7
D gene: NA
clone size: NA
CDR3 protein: CRAGGALQYF
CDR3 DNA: TGCAGAGCTGGTGGGGCTCTACAGTACTTC

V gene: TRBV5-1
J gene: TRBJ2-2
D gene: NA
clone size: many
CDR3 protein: CASSGNGQGNTGELFF
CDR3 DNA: TGCGCCAGCAGTGGAAATGGGCAGGGGAACACCGGGGAGCTGTTTTTT

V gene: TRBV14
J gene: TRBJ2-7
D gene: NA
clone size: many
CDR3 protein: CASRAGNSYEQYF
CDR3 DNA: TGTGCCAGCAGGGCGGGGAACTCCTACGAGCAGTACTTC

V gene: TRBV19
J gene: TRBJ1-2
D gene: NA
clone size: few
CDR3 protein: CASSLGTGLPYGYTF
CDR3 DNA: TGTGCCAGTAGTCTCGGGACCGGCTTACCCTATGGCTACACCTTC

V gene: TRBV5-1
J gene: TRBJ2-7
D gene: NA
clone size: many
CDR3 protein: CASSLAGGVREQYF
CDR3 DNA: TGCGCCAGCAGCTTGGCGGGCGGAGTGAGGGAGCAGTACTTC

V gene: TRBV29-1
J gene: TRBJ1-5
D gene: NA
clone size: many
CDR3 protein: CSVAEGVLGNQPQHF
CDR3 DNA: TGCAGCGTCGCCGAAGGGGTATTGGGCAATCAGCCCCAGCATTTT

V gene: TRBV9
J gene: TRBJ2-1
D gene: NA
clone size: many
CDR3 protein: CASSPDPLSGNEQFF
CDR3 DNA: TGTGCCAGCAGCCCCGACCCCCTTTCCGGCAATGAGCAGTTCTTC

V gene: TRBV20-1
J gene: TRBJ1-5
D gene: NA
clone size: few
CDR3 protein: CSATQGSQPQHF
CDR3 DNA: TGCAGTGCTACTCAGGGCAGTCAGCCCCAGCATTTT

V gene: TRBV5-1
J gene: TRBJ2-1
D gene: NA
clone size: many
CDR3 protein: CASSRPGTVNNEQFF
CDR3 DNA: TGCGCCAGCAGCCGCCCTGGGACTGTTAACAATGAGCAGTTCTTC

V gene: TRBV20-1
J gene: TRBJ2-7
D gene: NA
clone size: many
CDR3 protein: CSASYRVGGSYEQYF
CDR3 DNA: TGCAGTGCTAGCTACAGGGTGGGAGGCTCCTACGAGCAGTACTTC

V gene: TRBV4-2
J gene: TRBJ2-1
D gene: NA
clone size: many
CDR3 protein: CASSPTRAGRPNEQFF
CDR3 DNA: TGTGCCAGCAGCCCTACTAGGGCCGGCCGCCCGAATGAGCAGTTCTTC

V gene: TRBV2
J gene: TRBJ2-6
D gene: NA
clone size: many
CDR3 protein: CASSYENPNSGANVLTF
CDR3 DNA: TGTGCCAGCAGTTACGAGAACCCAAACTCTGGGGCCAACGTCCTGACTTTC

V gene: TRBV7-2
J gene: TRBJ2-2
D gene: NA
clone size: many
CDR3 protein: CASSLFRGEVTGELFF
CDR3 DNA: TGTGCCAGCAGCTTATTCCGGGGAGAGGTCACCGGGGAGCTGTTTTTT

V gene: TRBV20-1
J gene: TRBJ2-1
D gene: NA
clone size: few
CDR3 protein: CSARWWSSYNEQFF
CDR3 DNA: TGCAGTGCTAGGTGGTGGAGCTCCTACAATGAGCAGTTCTTC

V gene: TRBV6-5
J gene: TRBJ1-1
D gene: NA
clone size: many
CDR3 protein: CASSYSGRTEAFF
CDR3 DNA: TGTGCCAGCAGTTACTCGGGGAGGACTGAAGCTTTCTTT

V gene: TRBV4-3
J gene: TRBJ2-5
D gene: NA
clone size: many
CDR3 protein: CASSQEARSIETQYF
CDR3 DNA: TGCGCCAGCAGCCAAGAGGCTAGGTCGATTGAGACCCAGTACTTC

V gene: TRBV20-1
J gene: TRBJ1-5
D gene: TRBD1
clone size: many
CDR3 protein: CSALSQGEYSNQPQHF
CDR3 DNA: TGCAGTGCTCTATCTCAGGGGGAATATAGCAATCAGCCCCAGCATTTT

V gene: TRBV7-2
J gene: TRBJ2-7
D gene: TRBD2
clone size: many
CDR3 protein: CASSLAPRTSGHEQYF
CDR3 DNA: TGTGCCAGCAGCTTAGCGCCCAGGACTAGCGGGCACGAGCAGTACTTC

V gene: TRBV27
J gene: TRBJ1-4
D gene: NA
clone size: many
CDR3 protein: CARAGTLSEKLFF
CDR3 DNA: TGTGCCAGAGCCGGGACACTATCCGAAAAACTGTTTTTT

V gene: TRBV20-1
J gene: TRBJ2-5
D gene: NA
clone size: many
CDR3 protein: CSARRGQLETQYF
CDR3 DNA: TGCAGTGCTAGGCGGGGGCAGCTAGAGACCCAGTACTTC

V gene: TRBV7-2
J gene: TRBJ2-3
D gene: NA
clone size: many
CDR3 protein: CASSLLARDTQYF
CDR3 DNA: TGTGCCAGCAGCCTCTTAGCGAGGGATACGCAGTATTTT

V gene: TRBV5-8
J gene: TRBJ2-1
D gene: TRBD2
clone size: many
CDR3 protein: CASSVLAETYNEQFF
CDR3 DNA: TGTGCCAGCAGCGTACTAGCGGAGACCTACAATGAGCAGTTCTTC

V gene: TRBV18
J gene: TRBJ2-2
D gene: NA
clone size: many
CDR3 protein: CASSLLGTANTGELFF
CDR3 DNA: TGTGCCAGCTCCCTCCTTGGGACGGCTAACACCGGGGAGCTGTTTTTT

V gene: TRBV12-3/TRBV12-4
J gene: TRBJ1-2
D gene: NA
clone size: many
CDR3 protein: CASSRQMSNYGYTF
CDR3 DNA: TGTGCCAGCAGTCGACAGATGTCTAACTATGGCTACACCTTC

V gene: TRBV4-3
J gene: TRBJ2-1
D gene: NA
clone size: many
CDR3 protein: CASSRDWGGSYNEQFF
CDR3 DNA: TGCGCCAGCAGCAGGGATTGGGGCGGCTCCTACAATGAGCAGTTCTTC

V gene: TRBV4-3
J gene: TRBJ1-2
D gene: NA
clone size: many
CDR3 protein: CASSQDLQVVLYGYTF
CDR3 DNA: TGCGCCAGCAGCCAAGATCTTCAGGTGGTCCTCTATGGCTACACCTTC